Listed below are T cell receptor beta chains from one sample, sequenced in a study of CD8 T cells in Susac syndrome. TCRdb fed the immunoSEQ multiplex PCR reads into MiXCR, producing one record per CDR3 protein. The sample has some 250,000 distinct CDR3 sequences, around 96% seen once. The sequenced material came from CD4+ T cells from PBMCs. All receptors derive from a human donor with Susac syndrome. Each CDR3 is given with its conserved first and last residue. The order of the fields is J gene, V gene, CDR3 protein.

J gene: TRBJ2-3; V gene: TRBV20-1; CDR3 protein: CSAHGEASTDTQYF
J gene: TRBJ2-5; V gene: TRBV18; CDR3 protein: CASSPLGSGSTQYF
J gene: TRBJ2-3; V gene: TRBV29-1; CDR3 protein: CSAARTASTDTQYF
J gene: TRBJ2-1; V gene: TRBV9; CDR3 protein: CASSVTSGRGNEQFF
J gene: TRBJ1-1; V gene: TRBV29-1; CDR3 protein: CSVDRGSGTEAFF
J gene: TRBJ2-7; V gene: TRBV20-1; CDR3 protein: CSASGDKSSYEQYF
J gene: TRBJ1-1; V gene: TRBV12-3/TRBV12-4; CDR3 protein: CASSFRPSEITEAFF
J gene: TRBJ2-7; V gene: TRBV4-1; CDR3 protein: CASSQEAGRSSYEQYF
J gene: TRBJ2-7; V gene: TRBV30; CDR3 protein: CAWSAGRSEQYF
J gene: TRBJ1-2; V gene: TRBV29-1; CDR3 protein: CSVDGRGLVGYTF
J gene: TRBJ2-3; V gene: TRBV30; CDR3 protein: CALMRDTQYF
J gene: TRBJ1-2; V gene: TRBV30; CDR3 protein: CAWSSGDYGYTF
J gene: TRBJ2-1; V gene: TRBV5-4; CDR3 protein: CASSLEGPVSYNEQFF
J gene: TRBJ2-5; V gene: TRBV20-1; CDR3 protein: CSAPRASGLQETQYF
J gene: TRBJ1-4; V gene: TRBV7-9; CDR3 protein: CASSLVVGTIFSTNEKLFF
J gene: TRBJ2-6; V gene: TRBV19; CDR3 protein: CASTPGSGANVLTF
J gene: TRBJ2-7; V gene: TRBV12-3/TRBV12-4; CDR3 protein: CASSLTIRDRLSYEQYF
J gene: TRBJ2-1; V gene: TRBV20-1; CDR3 protein: CSARWEAGDYNEQFF
J gene: TRBJ2-5; V gene: TRBV2; CDR3 protein: CASRTLETQYF
J gene: TRBJ1-5; V gene: TRBV20-1; CDR3 protein: CSASGGVAGQPQHF
J gene: TRBJ2-2; V gene: TRBV12-3/TRBV12-4; CDR3 protein: CASSSGPLGGELFF
J gene: TRBJ1-1; V gene: TRBV29-1; CDR3 protein: CSVTRGGKNTEAFF
J gene: TRBJ2-7; V gene: TRBV6-5; CDR3 protein: CASSYSAGRVYEQYF
J gene: TRBJ2-3; V gene: TRBV30; CDR3 protein: CARTSPGGTQYF
J gene: TRBJ1-5; V gene: TRBV23-1; CDR3 protein: CASPPPPGGSQPQHF
J gene: TRBJ1-1; V gene: TRBV30; CDR3 protein: CAWKGARREGTEAFF
J gene: TRBJ2-3; V gene: TRBV7-9; CDR3 protein: CASSLRSLTDTQYF
J gene: TRBJ2-7; V gene: TRBV29-1; CDR3 protein: CSVAHLGGSSYEQYF
J gene: TRBJ1-1; V gene: TRBV29-1; CDR3 protein: CSVLYVFNTEAFF
J gene: TRBJ1-2; V gene: TRBV28; CDR3 protein: CASSLGPGSYGYTF
J gene: TRBJ2-3; V gene: TRBV7-9; CDR3 protein: CASSPGGGYTDTQYF
J gene: TRBJ1-1; V gene: TRBV30; CDR3 protein: CAWGISEAFF
J gene: TRBJ2-1; V gene: TRBV27; CDR3 protein: CATRSGGTSYNEQFF
J gene: TRBJ1-1; V gene: TRBV4-1; CDR3 protein: CASSQGWGVDTEAFF
J gene: TRBJ1-1; V gene: TRBV27; CDR3 protein: CASRTTGGTEAFF
J gene: TRBJ2-5; V gene: TRBV2; CDR3 protein: CASSEQGGVETQYF